The next 14 T cell receptor beta chains were all read from a single sample in a study of CD8 T cells in ankylosing spondylitis. Study-level findings and limits: Blood from ankylosing spondylitis patients appeared to carry a characteristic roughly 8-variant TCR beta motif.

One entry per CDR3 protein results from TCRdb running MiXCR on the 5' RACE reads. The repertoire holds 700,000 to 1,000,000 distinct CDR3 sequences, with roughly 10% as singletons. No antigens are known for them. The specimen was blood, either unsorted or a sorted T cell fraction (not recorded which). Every receptor here comes from a male donor with ankylosing spondylitis.

This clonotype occurred many times. J is TRBJ1-1 and V is TRBV7-2; 7 positions match TRBD1. CDR3 length: 15 residues. Germline lookup yields CDR1 SGHTA and CDR2 FQGNSA. J was trimmed by 5 bases and V by 5 bases; bases with no gene match: 11. The CDR3 coding sequence is TGTGCCAGCAGCCTCGATGACAGGGTATGGACTGAAGCTTTCTTT. Amino acid sequence: CASSLDDRVWTEAFF.

This clonotype was picked up a small number of times. The chain uses TRBV6-1 and TRBJ2-2; D uncertain. The CDR3 is 14 amino acids. V was trimmed by 7 bases and J by 7 bases, leaving 16 bases between them. Germline V gene sequence: CDR1 MNHNS, CDR2 SASEGT. In nucleotides, the CDR3 is TGTGCCAGCACCAAGGGCCTCCTCAACGGGGAGCTGTTTTTT. As protein: CASTKGLLNGELFF.

This clonotype was detected a few times. The chain employs TRBV29-1 and TRBJ2-7, with D perhaps being TRBD1 or TRBD2 (6 bases each). Per the germline V gene, CDR1 is SQVTM and CDR2 is ANQGSEA. This CDR3 spans 15 amino acids. Trimming stripped 3 bases from V and 0 bases from J, with 15 bases between. The CDR3 spells CSVEYRGDISYEQYF. The DNA of the CDR3 is TGCAGCGTTGAGTATCGCGGGGACATCTCCTACGAGCAGTACTTC.

This clonotype turned up a few times. J is TRBJ2-1 and V is TRBV29-1; D ambiguous. The CDR3 is 14 residues long. Germline V gene data show CDR1 as SQVTM and CDR2 as ANQGSEA. V was clipped by 3 bases and J by 8 bases, with 17 bases between them. The CDR3 coding sequence is TGCAGCGTTGAGGGAAGGCTAGGCGTCGATGAGCAGTTCTTC. Translation: CSVEGRLGVDEQFF.

The chain has TRBV20-1 and TRBJ2-1; no definite D call. The CDR3 loop spans 14 amino acids. Germline values: CDR1 DFQATT, CDR2 SNEGSKA (reference sequence). Trimming stripped 3 bases from V and 8 bases from J, with 17 bases between. CDR3 in DNA: TGCAGTGCTAGTTTAGTCCTAGGTATCTATGAGCAGTTCTTC. Translation gives CSASLVLGIYEQFF.

This clonotype was seen repeatedly, ten times or more. The chain uses TRBV6-5 and TRBJ1-1, with a possible D match to TRBD1 (6 bases). The CDR3 has 14 residues. Germline CDR1 and CDR2: MNHEY and SVGAGI. V was cut by 4 bases and J by 1 base, with 10 bases left in between. CDR3 sequence: CASSSVTGNTEAFF. The DNA for the CDR3 is TGTGCCAGCAGTTCCGTGACAGGGAACACTGAAGCTTTCTTT.

This rearrangement joins TRBV6-5 to TRBJ2-1; no definite D call. CDR1 and CDR2 from the germline V gene are MNHEY and SVGAGI. The germline V and J ends were trimmed by 5 bases and 9 bases, with 8 bases remaining between them. The CDR3 spans 11 residues. The CDR3 bases are TGTGCCAGCAGTGCGCCGGGTGAGCAGTTCTTC. Residues: CASSAPGEQFF.

The chain uses TRBV9 and TRBJ1-2; the D is unclear. There are 13 residues in the CDR3. V lost 3 bases and J lost 1, with 7 bases in between. Per germline, CDR1 SGDLS and CDR2 YYNGEE. CDR3 amino acids: CASSDTVNYGYTF. DNA for the CDR3: TGTGCCAGCAGCGACACAGTTAACTATGGCTACACCTTC.

This clonotype was detected only a few times. The chain combines TRBV4-2 with TRBJ2-7, with D uncertain. Germline loops: CDR1 LGHNA, CDR2 YNFKEQ. The germline V and J ends were trimmed by 0 bases and 1 base, with 7 bases remaining between them. The CDR3 runs to 14 residues. As DNA, the CDR3 is TGTGCCAGCAGCCAAGAAGACGGTTCCTACGAGCAGTACTTC. Its translation: CASSQEDGSYEQYF.

Only a few counts were recorded for this clonotype. The chain recombines TRBV4-3 with TRBJ2-1; 10 bases are shared with TRBD2. CDR3 size: 16 residues. V gave up 0 bases and J gave up 6 bases; unmatched junction bases: 5. Per germline, CDR1 LGHNA and CDR2 YSLEER. CDR3 sequence reads: CASSQDPLAGVNEQFF. CDR3 DNA sequence: TGCGCCAGCAGCCAAGATCCTCTAGCGGGAGTCAATGAGCAGTTCTTC.

Remarks on this clonotype: Germline and junction disagree at one end, which may indicate a read error. The CDR3 reads CSDRDRYEQYF. The CDR3 nucleotides are TGCAGTGATAGAGACCGCTACGAGCAGTACTTC. The chain uses TRBV20-1 and TRBJ2-7; D not resolved. This CDR3 is built from 11 residues. Germline V gene lookup returns CDR1 DFQATT and CDR2 SNEGSKA (reference sequence).

The chain combines TRBV5-1 with TRBJ2-2; TRBD2 aligns across 8 bases. The J segment lost 0 bases and the V segment lost 3 bases, leaving 4 bases of the junction unmatched. The germline V gene encodes CDR1 SGHRS and CDR2 YFSETQ. The CDR3 length is 16 residues. For the CDR3, the DNA is TGCGCCAGCAGCTACGTGACTAGCGCGAACACCGGGGAGCTGTTTTTT. Residues: CASSYVTSANTGELFF.

The chain links TRBV7-3 to TRBJ2-1; D is uncertain. The V gene lost 5 bases and the J gene lost 13 bases, with 18 bases spanning the gap. The CDR3 loop spans 13 amino acids. Germline CDR1 SGHTA, CDR2 FQGTGA. CDR3 sequence reads: CASSPSPGGGQFF. For the CDR3, the DNA is TGTGCCAGCAGCCCAAGCCCAGGCGGCGGTCAGTTCTTC.

Many counts were recorded for this clonotype. The rearrangement uses TRBV29-1 and TRBJ2-5; D is perhaps TRBD2 (5 bases). V lost 7 bases, J lost 5 bases, and 14 bases lay in between. The CDR3 is 12 amino acids. Germline CDR1 reads SQVTM; CDR2 reads ANQGSEA. The CDR3 bases are TGCAGCGCCAAGCGGTCTGGGGAGACCCAGTACTTC. Amino acids: CSAKRSGETQYF.